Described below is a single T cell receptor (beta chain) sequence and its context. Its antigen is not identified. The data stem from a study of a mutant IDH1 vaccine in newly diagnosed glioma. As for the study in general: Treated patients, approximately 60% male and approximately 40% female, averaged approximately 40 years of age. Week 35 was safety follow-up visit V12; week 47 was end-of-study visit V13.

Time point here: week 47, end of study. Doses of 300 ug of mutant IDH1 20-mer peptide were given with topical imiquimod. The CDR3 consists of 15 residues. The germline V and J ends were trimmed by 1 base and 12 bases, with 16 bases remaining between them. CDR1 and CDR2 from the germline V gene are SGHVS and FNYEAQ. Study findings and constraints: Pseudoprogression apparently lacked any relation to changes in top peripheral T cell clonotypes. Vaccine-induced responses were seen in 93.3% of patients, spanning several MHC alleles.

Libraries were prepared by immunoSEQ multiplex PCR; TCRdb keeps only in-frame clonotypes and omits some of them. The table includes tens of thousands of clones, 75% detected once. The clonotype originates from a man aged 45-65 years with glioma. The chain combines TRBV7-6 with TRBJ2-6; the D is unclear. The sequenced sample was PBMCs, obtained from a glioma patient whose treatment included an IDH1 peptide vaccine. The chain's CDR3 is CASSLGAASGSVLTF. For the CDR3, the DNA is TGTGCCAGCAGCTTAGGGGCGGCCTCCGGAAGCGTCCTGACTTTC.